A single sample is the source of the 11 T cell receptor beta chains below, sequenced in a study of cytomegalovirus exposure and HLA in healthy donors. Some clones are missing from TCRdb's copy, which holds only in-frame ones; the method was immunoSEQ multiplex PCR. The sample shows 160,000 or so clones, 88% of them seen only once. Material: PBMCs. The receptors come from a man between 18 and 29 years old in good health and CMV-seronegative.

V and J are TRBV29-1 and TRBJ2-7; 7 nucleotides match TRBD2. The trim removed 3 bases at V and 5 bases at J, leaving 1 base unmatched. CDR3 length: 11 amino acids. The V gene's germline CDR1 is SQVTM and CDR2 ANQGSEA. The DNA for the CDR3 is TGCAGCGTTGAGGGAGGGAACGAGCAGTACTTC. This sequence encodes CSVEGGNEQYF.

The chain couples TRBV10-2 to TRBJ2-2; 8 nucleotides agree with TRBD2. The CDR3 sequence is 15 residues long. Trimming removed 6 bases from V and 0 bases from J; junction bases left unmatched: 3. The germline gives CDR1 WSHSY, CDR2 SAAADI. This chain's CDR3 is CASRVAGTNTGELFF. CDR3 sequence (DNA): TGCGCCAGCAGAGTAGCGGGAACGAACACCGGGGAGCTGTTTTTT.

The rearrangement joins TRBV7-9 to TRBJ2-4; D is uncertain. V lost 4 bases and J 2 bases, leaving 12 bases between the germline ends. Germline CDR1 is SEHNR and CDR2 is FQNEAQ (reference sequence). The CDR3 consists of 15 residues. The CDR3 bases are TGTGCCAGCAGCTCCTTCCGCGAGCCCAAAAACATTCAGTACTTC. Its protein is CASSSFREPKNIQYF.

The chain carries TRBV10-3 and TRBJ1-5; the match to TRBD1 covers 7 bases. This CDR3 contains 14 residues. Germline V lookup: CDR1 ENHRY, CDR2 SYGVKD. Unmatched junction bases numbered 4, after V lost 6 bases and J lost 2 bases. This chain's CDR3 is CAISTGVGNQPQHF. As DNA, the CDR3 is TGTGCCATCAGCACAGGGGTGGGCAATCAGCCCCAGCATTTT.

CDR3 loop: CASSLVSLAFNEQFF. CDR3 sequence (DNA): TGTGCCAGCAGCTTAGTAAGCCTAGCGTTCAATGAGCAGTTCTTC. J is TRBJ2-1 and V is TRBV7-9; tentative D call: TRBD2 (6 bases). The CDR3 consists of 15 residues. The ends were cut back, 1 base at V and 6 bases at J, with 13 bases in the middle. The germline V gene has CDR1 SEHNR and CDR2 FQNEAQ (reference sequence).

The chain uses TRBV29-1 and TRBJ1-2; 7 nucleotides line up with TRBD1. Germline assignment: CDR1 SQVTM and CDR2 ANQGSEA. The CDR3 contains 13 residues. V shed 0 bases, J shed 8 bases, and the junction held 6 bases outside the gene matches. CDR3 in amino acids: CSVEDRRGNGYTF. In nucleotides, the CDR3 is TGCAGCGTTGAAGATCGCAGGGGGAACGGCTACACCTTC.

The V call is TRBV7-8, the J call TRBJ2-3; maybe TRBD1 (6 bases). The CDR3 loop spans 17 amino acids. Germline V gives CDR1 SGHVS, CDR2 FQNEAQ. Trimming left V 0 bases short and J 4 bases short, with 17 bases between. The CDR3 bases are TGTGCCAGCAGCTTAGCCCCTGGGGGCCCCCTCGCAGATACGCAGTATTTT. As protein: CASSLAPGGPLADTQYF.

This sequence joins TRBV5-1 and TRBJ2-2; tentatively, D is TRBD2 (6 bases). The CDR3 spans 16 residues. The V end was cut by 4 bases, the J end by 1 base, with 14 bases between. CDR1 SGHRS and CDR2 YFSETQ come from the germline V gene. The CDR3 protein is CASSPEEGRNTGELFF. The DNA for the CDR3 is TGCGCCAGCAGCCCCGAGGAGGGTAGGAACACCGGGGAGCTGTTTTTT.

The J gene is TRBJ2-1, the V gene TRBV5-1, with D possibly matching TRBD1 (5 bases). Trimming took off 4 bases at V and 2 bases at J, with 13 bases between the two ends. Germline assignment: CDR1 SGHRS and CDR2 YFSETQ. There are 15 residues in the CDR3. In DNA, the CDR3 is TGCGCCAGCAGCGCAAGGGCAGGGACCTACAATGAGCAGTTCTTC. Translation: CASSARAGTYNEQFF. Combining the CDR3 with reference TRBV5-1 and TRBJ2-1 gives the whole variable domain KAGVTQTPRYLIKTRGQQVTLSCSPISGHRSVSWYQQTPGQGLQFLFEYFSETQRNKGNFPGRFSGRQFSNSRSEMNVSTLELGDSALYLCASSARAGTYNEQFFGPGTRLTVL.

The chain couples TRBV11-2 to TRBJ2-2; D may be TRBD1 (5 bases). The V and J ends lost 2 bases and 3 bases respectively, with 7 bases between them. The germline gives CDR1 SGHAT, CDR2 FQNNGV. The CDR3 is made up of 14 amino acids. Here the CDR3 reads CASSLLGDTGELFF. CDR3 DNA: TGTGCCAGCAGCTTATTAGGGGACACCGGGGAGCTGTTTTTT.

The chain recombines TRBV6-5 with TRBJ2-2; perhaps TRBD2 as D (6 bases). Trimming cost V 7 bases and J 5 bases, with 14 bases left between them. Germline V CDR1 and CDR2: MNHEY, SVGAGI. The CDR3 length is 14 residues. The CDR3 nucleotides are TGTGCCAGCAAAGGAGCGGGCGGGACCGGGGAGCTGTTTTTT. Amino acids: CASKGAGGTGELFF.